This TCR beta chain appears in the sequencing data of a study of CD8 T cells in ankylosing spondylitis. With molecular barcodes, quantitative 5'-RACE was used to make the TCR beta libraries. TCRdb processed the 5' RACE reads anew with MiXCR; each CDR3 protein has one entry. Here the sample spans approximately 240,000 distinct CDR3 sequences, approximately 24% being singletons. The germline V and J ends were trimmed by 6 bases and 7 bases, with 12 bases remaining between them. CDR3 length: 13 residues. Germline V gives CDR1 WNHNN, CDR2 SYGVQD (reference sequence). This chain connects TRBV10-1 to TRBJ2-2, with a tentative D call TRBD2 (7 bases). The TCR originated in a male donor with ankylosing spondylitis or in good health (not recorded which). Sequences were obtained from blood, either unsorted or a sorted T cell fraction (not recorded which). The CDR3, as DNA: TGCGCCAGCAGCGGGGGGCATGGCGGGGAGCTGTTTTTT. The encoded protein is CASSGGHGGELFF.